The following is a T cell receptor (beta chain) sequence with its context. Its target is not known. Sample treatment: oral pan-JAK inhibitor, 5-10 mg twice daily. This entry is derived from a study of CD8+ T cells in alopecia areata. Study overall: Patients received oral tofacitinib, 5 to 10 mg twice daily, for moderate-to-severe alopecia areata. Findings and limits, study-wide: There was only one nonresponder, so it was unclear how baseline CD8+ expansion relates to response. Clonality in lesional scalp, especially alopecia totalis/universalis, exceeded that of normal scalp. Besides other cells, scalp samples also yield sequences of resident alphabeta T cells from normal skin.

This CDR3 has 16 amino acids. From germline, CDR1 is SGHTA and CDR2 FQGNSA. Trimming stripped 2 bases from V and 4 bases from J, with 15 bases between. Following RNA extraction, reverse transcription yielded cDNA that acted as the sequencing template. TCRdb's table, derived via immunoSEQ multiplex PCR, lists solely in-frame clones and lacks some. The data show over 120,000 clones, nearly 55% seen once. The input for sequencing was CD8+ T cells sorted from blood, taken at week 4, from a patient treated with tofacitinib. The chain has TRBV7-2 and TRBJ2-1; either TRBD1 or TRBD2 may fit D (6 bases each). The source is a human donor with alopecia areata. The DNA of the CDR3 is TGTGCCAGCAGCTTAAACGGCGAGGGGGGATACAATGAGCAGTTCTTC. It encodes CASSLNGEGGYNEQFF.